The 27 T cell receptor beta chains reported below all come from one sample, sequenced in a study of blood T cell repertoires in COVID-19. Using immunoSEQ multiplex PCR, the repertoire was profiled, and TCRdb retains in-frame clones only, with some absent. The sample has some 150,000 clones, approximately 88% seen once; the top ten hold around 2.1%. Sequenced sample: peripheral blood. All receptors come from a man between 65 and 85 years old with acute or convalescent COVID-19.

The rearrangement uses TRBV2 and TRBJ2-7; weak D call: TRBD2 (5 bases). This CDR3 has 14 amino acids. Trimming shortened V by 6 bases and J by 0 bases, and 12 bases separated the two germline ends. CDR1 and CDR2 from the germline V gene are SNHLY and FYNNEI. CDR3 sequence reads: CASRTNSNSYEQYF. The CDR3 region has the DNA TGTGCCAGCAGGACTAACTCGAACTCCTACGAGCAGTACTTC.

V and J are TRBV7-9 and TRBJ1-1; TRBD1 aligns across 7 bases. CDR1 is SEHNR and CDR2 is FQNEAQ in the germline V gene (reference sequence). Unmatched junction bases numbered 2, after V lost 0 bases and J lost 1 base. There are 15 residues in the CDR3. CDR3: CASSLAQGENTEAFF. CDR3 coding DNA: TGTGCCAGCAGCTTAGCGCAGGGGGAGAACACTGAAGCTTTCTTT.

The chain employs TRBV19 and TRBJ1-3; TRBD1 agrees at 9 bases. V dropped 3 bases and J dropped 1; count of bases not matched to a gene: 4. This CDR3 comprises 16 residues. CDR1 is LNHDA, CDR2 SQIVND, per germline (reference sequence). The CDR3 is CASSIGTGRSGNTIYF. CDR3 DNA sequence: TGTGCCAGTAGTATTGGGACAGGGCGGTCTGGAAACACCATATATTTT.

This chain connects TRBV9 to TRBJ1-2, with D maybe TRBD1 (6 bases). The germline V gene has CDR1 SGDLS and CDR2 YYNGEE. The CDR3 sequence is 14 residues long. The germline V and J ends were trimmed by 1 base and 5 bases, with 12 bases remaining between them. CDR3 DNA: TGTGCCAGCAGCGTAACAGGGTCCTCTTATGGCTACACCTTC. As protein: CASSVTGSSYGYTF.

The V call is TRBV4-2, the J call TRBJ2-5, with 10 bases that match TRBD1. The length of the CDR3 is 15 residues. Looked up from germline, CDR1 is LGHNA and CDR2 is YNFKEQ. J was trimmed by 5 bases and V by 3 bases; bases with no gene match: 6. The CDR3 DNA is TGTGCCAGCAGCCATTGGGACAGGGGAGGGGAGACCCAGTACTTC. Residues: CASSHWDRGGETQYF.

The gene calls are TRBV5-1 and TRBJ2-7, with 8 bases aligning to TRBD1. The CDR3 is 14 residues long. With V trimmed by 5 bases and J by 2 bases, 6 bases remained unmatched. Germline CDR1 is SGHRS and CDR2 is YFSETQ. The CDR3 coding sequence is TGCGCCAGCAGATGGGGGACAGGCGCCTACGAGCAGTACTTC. Translated: CASRWGTGAYEQYF.

J is TRBJ2-7 and V is TRBV3-1 (or the pseudogene TRBV3-2), with TRBD1 as a possible D gene (7 bases). The CDR3 totals 15 residues. Trimming cost V 5 bases and J 3 bases, with 17 bases left between them. Germline-derived CDR1 and CDR2 are LGHDT and YNNKEL (reference sequence). CDR3 in DNA: TGTGCCAGCAGCGACAGGGAGGCGCACAGCTACGAGCAGTACTTC. Residues: CASSDREAHSYEQYF.

The J gene is TRBJ2-7, the V gene TRBV6-5; a weak D match, TRBD2 (6 bases). The germline V gene has CDR1 MNHEY and CDR2 SVGAGI. The V and J ends lost 0 bases and 2 bases respectively, with 8 bases between them. The CDR3 is made up of 14 amino acids. This CDR3 is CASSYSGGTYEQYF. CDR3 nucleotide sequence: TGTGCCAGCAGTTACTCTGGGGGGACCTACGAGCAGTACTTC.

This clone showed up just a few times. The V gene is TRBV14, the J gene TRBJ2-1; 9 bases line up with TRBD2. V was pared by 3 bases and J by 4 bases, with 13 bases of the junction left unmatched. The CDR3 is 18 amino acids. Germline lookup yields CDR1 SGHDN and CDR2 FVKESK. Written as DNA, the CDR3 is TGTGCCAGCAGCCATCCGCGCGCGGGAGGGGGTGGATACAATGAGCAGTTCTTC. This translates into CASSHPRAGGGGYNEQFF.

The DNA of the CDR3 is TGTGCCAGCAGCTTCCGGGACAGAGAGACCCAGTACTTC. This sequence encodes CASSFRDRETQYF. V gene TRBV11-3 combines with J gene TRBJ2-5; TRBD1 matches 7 bases. The CDR3 sequence is 13 residues long. Germline assignment: CDR1 SGHNT and CDR2 YENEEA. V was clipped by 3 bases and J by 4 bases; unmatched bases: 2.

The chain couples TRBV28 to TRBJ2-2, with TRBD1 matching over 8 bases. The CDR3 is 15 residues long. Germline V gene data show CDR1 as MDHEN and CDR2 as SYDVKM. V lost 7 bases, J lost 0 bases, and 4 bases stayed unmatched. CDR3 DNA sequence: TGTGCCAGCATAACAGGGGGAGCGAACACCGGGGAGCTGTTTTTT. Encoded protein: CASITGGANTGELFF.

This CDR3 is CAWSEGGLQPQHF. The DNA for the CDR3 is TGTGCCTGGAGTGAAGGGGGTTTGCAGCCCCAGCATTTT. This rearrangement joins TRBV30 to TRBJ1-5, with D possibly matching TRBD1 (6 bases). CDR3 size: 13 residues. Germline CDR1 is GTSNPN and CDR2 is SVGIG (reference sequence). V was pared by 1 base and J by 7 bases, with 11 bases between.

The J gene is TRBJ2-5, the V gene TRBV2; D perhaps matches TRBD2 (5 bases). This CDR3 has 14 residues. The V gene's germline CDR1 is SNHLY and CDR2 FYNNEI. V shed 6 bases and J shed 5 bases, with 16 bases lying between them. CDR3 region: CASRLHWTGETQYF. In DNA form, the CDR3 reads TGTGCCAGCAGACTCCACTGGACGGGGGAGACCCAGTACTTC.

The chain couples TRBV28 to TRBJ1-1; 9 bases map to TRBD1. V lost 6 bases and J lost 4; bases outside the gene matches: 12. This CDR3 contains 16 residues. Germline CDR1 reads MDHEN; CDR2 reads SYDVKM. For the CDR3, the DNA is TGTGCCAGCAGCCCCGTCCCGGGACAGGGTTCCACTGAAGCTTTCTTT. Protein sequence: CASSPVPGQGSTEAFF.

The rearrangement links TRBV4-1 to TRBJ1-4; D gene uncertain. This CDR3 spans 15 amino acids. CDR1 and CDR2 from the germline V gene are MGHRA and YSYEKL. With 0 bases removed from V and 4 bases from J, the gap between germline ends came to 9 bases. The DNA of the CDR3 is TGCGCCAGCAGCCAAGATGAGAGGATTAATGAAAAACTGTTTTTT. As protein: CASSQDERINEKLFF.

The sample holds a few counts of this clone. The chain combines TRBV6-5 with TRBJ1-5; the match to TRBD1 covers 7 bases. V gave up 4 bases and J gave up 0 bases; unmatched junction bases: 3. The CDR3 consists of 15 residues. Germline V gene data show CDR1 as MNHEY and CDR2 as SVGAGI. This chain's CDR3 is CASSLGTASNQPQHF. CDR3 coding DNA: TGTGCCAGCAGTTTAGGGACAGCTAGCAATCAGCCCCAGCATTTT.

The chain employs TRBV9 and TRBJ1-2; D may be TRBD1 (6 bases). This CDR3 is built from 14 residues. Looked up from germline, CDR1 is SGDLS and CDR2 is YYNGEE. The V gene lost 3 bases and the J gene lost 3 bases, with 12 bases spanning the gap. CDR3 sequence: CASSAKQGDYGYTF. As DNA, the CDR3 is TGTGCCAGCAGCGCCAAACAGGGAGACTATGGCTACACCTTC.

The V gene is TRBV30, the J gene TRBJ1-5, with no clear D. The CDR3 is made up of 13 amino acids. The V and J ends lost 3 bases and 7 bases respectively, with 13 bases between them. The germline V gene has CDR1 GTSNPN and CDR2 SVGIG (reference sequence). CDR3 nucleotides: TGTGCCTGGAGCGTCCTTGACAACCAGCCCCAGCATTTT. It encodes CAWSVLDNQPQHF. Using reference TRBV30 and TRBJ1-5 for the parts outside the CDR3, the full variable domain is SQTIHQWPATLVQPVGSPLSLECTVEGTSNPNLYWYRQAAGRGLQLLFYSVGIGQISSEVPQNLSASRPQDRQFILSSKKLLLSDSGFYLCAWSVLDNQPQHFGDGTRLSIL.

The chain carries TRBV11-1 and TRBJ1-1; 7 bases are shared with TRBD1. Germline CDR1 and CDR2: SGHAT and FQDESV (reference sequence). Trimming cost V 2 bases and J 5 bases; bases outside gene matches: 8. The CDR3 contains 15 residues. This chain's CDR3 is CASSLRGPRGTEAFF. The CDR3 DNA follows: TGTGCCAGCAGCTTAAGGGGGCCGAGGGGGACTGAAGCTTTCTTT. Full variable domain (outside the CDR3, taken from reference TRBV11-1 and TRBJ1-1): EAEVAQSPRYKITEKSQAVAFWCDPISGHATLYWYRQILGQGPELLVQFQDESVVDDSQLPKDRFSAERLKGVDSTLKIQPAELGDSAMYLCASSLRGPRGTEAFFGQGTRLTVV.

V gene TRBV3-1 (or the pseudogene TRBV3-2) combines with J gene TRBJ2-7, with 7 bases matching TRBD2. J gave up 6 bases and V 0 bases, and 5 bases lay outside the gene matches. Germline V gives CDR1 LGHDT, CDR2 YNNKEL (reference sequence). This CDR3 has 14 amino acids. The CDR3 loop is CASSQDIAGAEQYF. The DNA of the CDR3 is TGTGCCAGCAGCCAAGATATCGCGGGAGCCGAGCAGTACTTC.

The chain combines TRBV28 with TRBJ1-1, with D possibly being TRBD1 (5 bases). Germline V gene sequence: CDR1 MDHEN, CDR2 SYDVKM. The CDR3 is 12 amino acids. The ends were cut back, 3 bases at V and 7 bases at J, with 9 bases in the middle. The CDR3: CASSLARGEAFF. CDR3 coding DNA: TGTGCCAGCAGTTTGGCAAGGGGTGAAGCTTTCTTT.

The rearrangement uses TRBV19 and TRBJ2-1; 7 positions agree with TRBD2. Germline V lookup: CDR1 LNHDA, CDR2 SQIVND (reference sequence). Losses at the gene ends were 4 bases for V and 9 bases for J; bases not matched to a gene: 12. The CDR3 contains 15 residues. CDR3 sequence (DNA): TGTGCCAGTAGTAACGCGGGAGAAACCCTCGGTGAGCAGTTCTTC. Translated: CASSNAGETLGEQFF.

The rearrangement links TRBV7-8 to TRBJ1-1; 12 bases match TRBD1. CDR3 length: 16 amino acids. CDR1 is SGHVS, CDR2 FQNEAQ, per germline. The V segment lost 1 base and the J segment 5 bases; nucleotides outside the gene matches: 5. The CDR3 region is CASSLEGQGARTEAFF. Here the CDR3 DNA reads TGTGCCAGCAGCTTAGAGGGACAGGGGGCAAGGACTGAAGCTTTCTTT.

The DNA for the CDR3 is TGTGCCAGCAGTTTGGCCCGGGTAGGGGACAATGAGCAGTTCTTC. Translation: CASSLARVGDNEQFF. The chain has TRBV27 and TRBJ2-1; D is perhaps TRBD1 (5 bases). V was pared by 3 bases and J by 5 bases, with 14 bases between. This CDR3 spans 15 amino acids. The germline gives CDR1 MNHEY, CDR2 SMNVEV (reference sequence).

The chain employs TRBV6-5 and TRBJ2-1, with TRBD2 matching over 11 bases. The trim removed 6 bases at V and 2 bases at J, leaving 3 bases unmatched. The CDR3 has 15 residues. CDR1 is MNHEY and CDR2 is SVGAGI in the germline V gene. The CDR3 nucleotides read TGTGCCAGCAGGATGGGACTAGCGGCCTACAATGAGCAGTTCTTC. It codes for CASRMGLAAYNEQFF.

The rearrangement uses TRBV5-1 and TRBJ1-1; D may be TRBD1 (5 bases). V was cut by 2 bases and J by 5 bases, with 13 bases left in between. The CDR3 length is 14 residues. Germline V gene sequence: CDR1 SGHRS, CDR2 YFSETQ. The CDR3 loop reads CASSLSGLGTEAFF. CDR3 in DNA: TGCGCCAGCAGCTTATCAGGGCTGGGTACTGAAGCTTTCTTT.

V is TRBV20-1 and J is TRBJ2-5, with D tentatively TRBD1 (6 bases). CDR1 and CDR2 from the germline V gene are DFQATT and SNEGSKA (reference sequence). The CDR3 is 13 amino acids. The V end was cut by 3 bases, the J end by 4 bases, with 12 bases between. For the CDR3, the DNA is TGCAGTGCTAGTGCACAGGGCCTAGAGACCCAGTACTTC. Its protein is CSASAQGLETQYF.